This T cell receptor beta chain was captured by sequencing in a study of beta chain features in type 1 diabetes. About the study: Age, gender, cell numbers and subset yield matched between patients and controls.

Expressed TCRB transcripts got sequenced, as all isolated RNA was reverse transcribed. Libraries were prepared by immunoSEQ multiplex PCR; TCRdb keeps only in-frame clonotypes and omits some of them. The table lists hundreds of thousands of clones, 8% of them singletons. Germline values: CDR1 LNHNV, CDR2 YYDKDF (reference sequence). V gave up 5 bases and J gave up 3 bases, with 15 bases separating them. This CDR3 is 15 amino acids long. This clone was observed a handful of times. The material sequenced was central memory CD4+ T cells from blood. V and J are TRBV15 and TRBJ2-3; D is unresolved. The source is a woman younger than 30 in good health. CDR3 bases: TGTGCCACCAGCCGAGGAACCCCGGCAACAGATACGCAGTATTTT. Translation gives CATSRGTPATDTQYF.